The T cell receptor beta chain described here comes from a study of T cells in Graves' hyperthyroidism and ophthalmopathy. General observations from the study: Expanded thyroid clonotypes (above 0.001) were mostly also found in blood.

Fresh peripheral blood, about 9.6 ml, yielded the PBMCs. Using RNA transcripts as the source, TCR beta CDR3 regions were amplified. HTBI primers were used for first-round RT-PCR of the TCR CDR3. From the multiplex PCR reads, TCRdb called clonotypes with MiXCR, one entry per CDR3 protein. This sample yields roughly 170,000 distinct CDR3 sequences, of which 17% are seen a single time; roughly 30% belongs to the top ten. This clonotype was detected ten times or more. Its antigen remains unknown. The receptor's source is a woman aged 50 to 60 with Graves' hyperthyroidism. Sequenced material: blood.

The CDR3 here is CASTRMAQGANNSPLHF. The DNA for the CDR3 is TGTGCCAGCACCAGAATGGCACAGGGGGCGAATAATTCACCCCTCCACTTT. The rearrangement links TRBV6-1 to TRBJ1-6; 9 nucleotides line up with TRBD1. V gave up 7 bases and J gave up 5 bases; unmatched junction bases: 12. The CDR3 sequence is 17 residues long. The germline gives CDR1 MNHNS, CDR2 SASEGT.